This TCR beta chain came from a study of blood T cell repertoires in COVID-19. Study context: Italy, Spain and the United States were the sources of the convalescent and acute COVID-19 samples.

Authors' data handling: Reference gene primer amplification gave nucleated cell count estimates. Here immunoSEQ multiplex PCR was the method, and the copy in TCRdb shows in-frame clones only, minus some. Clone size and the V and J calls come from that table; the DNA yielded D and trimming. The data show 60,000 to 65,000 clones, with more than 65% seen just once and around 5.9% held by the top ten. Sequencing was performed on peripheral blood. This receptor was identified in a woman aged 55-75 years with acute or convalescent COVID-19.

The CDR3 DNA reads TGTGCCAGCAGCTTGGCTGGGGGCCCCGGGGAGCTGTTTTTT. This gives the protein CASSLAGGPGELFF. The rearrangement uses TRBV5-4 and TRBJ2-2, with TRBD1 as a possible D gene (6 bases). The CDR3 extends over 14 amino acids. The germline V gene has CDR1 SGHNT and CDR2 YYREEE (reference sequence). Between the trimmed V and J ends, which lost 0 bases and 6 bases, there was a span of 9 bases.